This TCR beta chain is drawn from a study of prognosis after radiotherapy for stage I lung cancer. Genomic DNA yielded TCR beta CDR3, amplified by two-round multiplex PCR. First-round PCR, the initial amplification, used primers specific to each TRBV and TRBJ gene. One entry per CDR3 protein results from TCRdb running MiXCR on the multiplex PCR reads. The sample holds about 34,000 distinct CDR3 sequences, 34% seen once. This clonotype was recorded at least ten times. Trimming left V 5 bases short and J 4 bases short, with 14 bases between. Germline lookup yields CDR1 MNHNS and CDR2 SASEGT. The CDR3 has 15 amino acids.

This TCR was recovered from a donor over 45 with non-small cell lung cancer. Sequencing was performed on PBMCs, taken before or after stereotactic body radiation therapy (not recorded which). The chain couples TRBV6-1 to TRBJ2-2; unclear D gene. In nucleotides, the CDR3 is TGTGCCAGCAGTAGGGCCTGGACGGGCACCGGGGAGCTGTTTTTT. Protein: CASSRAWTGTGELFF.